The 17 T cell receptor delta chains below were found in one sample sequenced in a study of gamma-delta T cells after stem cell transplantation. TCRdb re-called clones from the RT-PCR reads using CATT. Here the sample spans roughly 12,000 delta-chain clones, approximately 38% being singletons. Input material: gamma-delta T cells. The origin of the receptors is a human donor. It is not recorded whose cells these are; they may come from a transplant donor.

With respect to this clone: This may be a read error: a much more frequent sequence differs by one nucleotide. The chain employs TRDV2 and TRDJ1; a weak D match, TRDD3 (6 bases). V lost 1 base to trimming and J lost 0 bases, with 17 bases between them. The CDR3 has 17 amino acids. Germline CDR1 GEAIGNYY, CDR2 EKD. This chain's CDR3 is CACDTDGYWVNTDKLIF. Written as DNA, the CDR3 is TGTGCCTGTGACACGGATGGGTACTGGGTGAACACCGATAAACTCATCTTT.

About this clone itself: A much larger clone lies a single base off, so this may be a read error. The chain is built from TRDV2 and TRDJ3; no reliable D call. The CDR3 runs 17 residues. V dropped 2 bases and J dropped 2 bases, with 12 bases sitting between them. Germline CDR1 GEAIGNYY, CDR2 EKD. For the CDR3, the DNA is TGTGCCTGTGACAAGGAGTGGACGCCCTGGGACACCCGACAGATGTTTTTC. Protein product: CACDKEWTPWDTRQMFF.

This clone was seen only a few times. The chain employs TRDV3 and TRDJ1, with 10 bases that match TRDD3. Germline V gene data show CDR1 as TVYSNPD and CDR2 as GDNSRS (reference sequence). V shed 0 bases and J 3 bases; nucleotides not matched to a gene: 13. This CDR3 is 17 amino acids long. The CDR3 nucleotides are TGTGCCTTTAGTGATTGGGGGATACTACAGGGGGCCGATAAACTCATCTTT. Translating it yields CAFSDWGILQGADKLIF.

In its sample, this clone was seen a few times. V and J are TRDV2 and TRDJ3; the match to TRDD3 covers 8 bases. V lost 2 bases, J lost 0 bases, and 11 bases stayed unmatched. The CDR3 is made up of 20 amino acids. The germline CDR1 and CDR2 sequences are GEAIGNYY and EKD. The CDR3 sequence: CACDKFGAWGSSWDTRQMFF. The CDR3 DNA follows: TGTGCCTGTGACAAGTTCGGTGCCTGGGGGAGCTCCTGGGACACCCGACAGATGTTTTTC.

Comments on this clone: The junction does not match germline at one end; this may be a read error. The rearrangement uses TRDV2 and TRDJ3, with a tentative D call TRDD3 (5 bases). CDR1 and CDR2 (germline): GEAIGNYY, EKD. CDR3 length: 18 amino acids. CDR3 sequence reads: CACDRGPISSRDTRQMFF. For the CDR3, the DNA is TGTGCCTGTGACAGGGGACCCATCAGCTCCAGGGACACCCGACAGATGTTTTTC.

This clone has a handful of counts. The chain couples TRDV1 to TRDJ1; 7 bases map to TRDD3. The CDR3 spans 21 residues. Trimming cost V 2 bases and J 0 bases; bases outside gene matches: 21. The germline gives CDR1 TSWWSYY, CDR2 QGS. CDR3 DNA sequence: TGTGCTCTTGGGGAAAAAGACTGTGGGGGAACGGCACTGGGGTACACCGATAAACTCATCTTT. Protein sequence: CALGEKDCGGTALGYTDKLIF.

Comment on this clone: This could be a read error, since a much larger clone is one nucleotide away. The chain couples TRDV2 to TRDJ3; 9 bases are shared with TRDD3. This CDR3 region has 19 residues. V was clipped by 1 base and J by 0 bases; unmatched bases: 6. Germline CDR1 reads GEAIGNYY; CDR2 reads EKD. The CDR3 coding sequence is TGTGCCTGTGACACGGTGTACTGGGGGAGCTCCTGGGACACCCGACAGATGTTTTTC. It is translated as CACDTVYWGSSWDTRQMFF.

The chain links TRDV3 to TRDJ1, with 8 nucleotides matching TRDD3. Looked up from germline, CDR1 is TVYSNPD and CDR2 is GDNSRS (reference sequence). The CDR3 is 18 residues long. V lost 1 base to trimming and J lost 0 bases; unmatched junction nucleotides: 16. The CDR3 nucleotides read TGTGCCTTTACTGAATGCCTACCCTTGGGGGATCACACCGATAAACTCATCTTT. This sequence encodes CAFTECLPLGDHTDKLIF.

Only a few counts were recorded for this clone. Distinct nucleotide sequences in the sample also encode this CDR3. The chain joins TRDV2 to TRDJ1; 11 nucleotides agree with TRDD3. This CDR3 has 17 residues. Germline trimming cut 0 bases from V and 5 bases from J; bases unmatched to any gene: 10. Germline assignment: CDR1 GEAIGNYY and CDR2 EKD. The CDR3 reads CACDTITGGYGADKLIF. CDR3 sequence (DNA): TGTGCCTGTGACACCATCACTGGGGGATATGGGGCTGATAAACTCATCTTT.

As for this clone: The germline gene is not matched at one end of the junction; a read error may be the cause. Written as DNA, the CDR3 is TGTGCCTGTGACACCGGCGTAGGCCACTTGGTGATCCCCTACACCGATACACTCATCTTT. It is translated as CACDTGVGHLVIPYTDTLIF. This chain joins TRDV2 and TRDJ1; D tentatively fits TRDD2 or TRDD3 (5 bases each). The germline V gene has CDR1 GEAIGNYY and CDR2 EKD. The CDR3 is 20 amino acids.

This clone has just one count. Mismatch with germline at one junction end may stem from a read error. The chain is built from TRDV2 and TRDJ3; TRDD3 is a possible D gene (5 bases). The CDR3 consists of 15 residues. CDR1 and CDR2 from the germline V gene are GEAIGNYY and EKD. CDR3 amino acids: CACDLGPWDTRQIFF. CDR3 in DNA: TGTGCCTGTGACTTGGGGCCCTGGGACACCCGACAGATTTTTTTC.

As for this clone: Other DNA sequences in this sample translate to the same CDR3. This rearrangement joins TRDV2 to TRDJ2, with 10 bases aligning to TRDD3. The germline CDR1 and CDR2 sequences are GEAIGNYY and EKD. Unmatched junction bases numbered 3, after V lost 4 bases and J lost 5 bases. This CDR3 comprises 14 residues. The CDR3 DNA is TGTGCCTGTGATCTACTGGGGGATACAGCACAACTCTTCTTT. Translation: CACDLLGDTAQLFF.

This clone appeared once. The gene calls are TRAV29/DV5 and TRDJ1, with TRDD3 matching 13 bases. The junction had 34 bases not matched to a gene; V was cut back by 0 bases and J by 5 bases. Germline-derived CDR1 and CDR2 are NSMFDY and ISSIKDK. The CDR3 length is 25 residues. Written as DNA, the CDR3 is TGTGCAGCAAGCGCGCGGGCGCTAATAGGCCTTACTTCATCCGAACTGGGGGATACGCGAGATAAACTCATCTTT. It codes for CAASARALIGLTSSELGDTRDKLIF. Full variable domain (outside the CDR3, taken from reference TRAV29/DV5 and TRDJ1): DQQVKQNSPSLSVQEGRISILNCDYTNSMFDYFLWYKKYPAEGPTFLISISSIKDKNEDGRFTVFLNKSAKHLSLHIVPSQPGDSAVYFCAASARALIGLTSSELGDTRDKLIFGKGTRVTVEP.

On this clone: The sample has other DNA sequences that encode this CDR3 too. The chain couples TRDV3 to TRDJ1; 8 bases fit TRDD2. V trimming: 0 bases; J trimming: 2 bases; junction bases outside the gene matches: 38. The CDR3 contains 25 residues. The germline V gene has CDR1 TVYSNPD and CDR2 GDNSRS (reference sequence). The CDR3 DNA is TGTGCCTTTAGAGTATGCTTCCTACTGGTCCACGACGCTGTGAGGGATGGTAGTAGGACCGATAAACTCATCTTT. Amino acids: CAFRVCFLLVHDAVRDGSRTDKLIF.

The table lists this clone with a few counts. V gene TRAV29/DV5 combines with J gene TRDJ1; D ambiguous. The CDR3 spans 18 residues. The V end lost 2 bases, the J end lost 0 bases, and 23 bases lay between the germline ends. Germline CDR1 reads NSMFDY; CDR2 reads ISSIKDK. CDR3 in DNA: TGTGCAGCAAGAGAAAACACTTCACCCTGGTTCTACACCGATAAACTCATCTTT. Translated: CAARENTSPWFYTDKLIF. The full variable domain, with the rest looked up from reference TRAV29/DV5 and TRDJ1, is DQQVKQNSPSLSVQEGRISILNCDYTNSMFDYFLWYKKYPAEGPTFLISISSIKDKNEDGRFTVFLNKSAKHLSLHIVPSQPGDSAVYFCAARENTSPWFYTDKLIFGKGTRVTVEP.

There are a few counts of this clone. CDR3 DNA sequence: TGTGCTCTTGGGGATCCTTCTTGCGTTCCTCGCTACTGGGACGATAAACTCATCTTT. Translated: CALGDPSCVPRYWDDKLIF. J is TRDJ1 and V is TRDV1, with D perhaps matching TRDD3 (6 bases). The V end was cut by 3 bases, the J end by 4 bases, with 27 bases between. The germline CDR1 and CDR2 sequences are TSWWSYY and QGS. The CDR3 loop spans 19 amino acids.

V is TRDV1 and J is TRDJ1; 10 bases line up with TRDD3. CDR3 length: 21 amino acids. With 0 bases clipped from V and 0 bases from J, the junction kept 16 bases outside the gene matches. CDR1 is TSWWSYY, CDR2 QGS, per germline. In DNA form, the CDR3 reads TGTGCTCTTGGGGAACTTATCCCCCGCTGGGGGATAGGGGAGTACACCGATAAACTCATCTTT. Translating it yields CALGELIPRWGIGEYTDKLIF.